The next 15 T cell receptor beta chains were all read from a single sample in a study of radiation and T cells in renal cell carcinoma. Time point meaning: baseline pretreatment blood. The treatment denotes: 15 Gy SBRT to primary tumor, nephrectomy 4 weeks later. Clones were sequenced by immunoSEQ multiplex PCR, and TCRdb holds only the in-frame ones, with some missing. This sample has 20,000 to 25,000 clones; about 80% occur once, and the top ten carry 35% to 45%. The sample in question was blood, obtained from a patient whose treatment included radiotherapy and nephrectomy. The receptors were gathered from a man aged 60 to 75 with renal cell carcinoma.

The CDR3 bases are TGTGCCAGCAGGCCAGGACTTTACAATGAGCAGTTCTTC. Translated: CASRPGLYNEQFF. The chain is built from TRBV7-2 and TRBJ2-1, with D possibly being TRBD2 (5 bases). Between the trimmed V and J ends, which lost 6 bases and 4 bases, there was a span of 10 bases. CDR3 length: 13 amino acids. The germline V gene has CDR1 SGHTA and CDR2 FQGNSA.

The chain is built from TRBV19 and TRBJ1-1; no clear D. CDR3 length: 11 residues. The V end lost 3 bases, the J end lost 5 bases, and 4 bases lay between the germline ends. In germline, CDR1 is LNHDA, CDR2 SQIVND (reference sequence). The CDR3 spells CASSIYTEAFF. The CDR3 DNA reads TGTGCCAGTAGTATCTATACTGAAGCTTTCTTT.

J is TRBJ1-6 and V is TRBV27, with 10 bases lining up with TRBD1. This CDR3 has 14 amino acids. The germline CDR1 and CDR2 sequences are MNHEY and SMNVEV (reference sequence). With V trimmed by 3 bases and J by 9 bases, 2 bases remained unmatched. CDR3: CASSFGQGGSPLHF. The CDR3 DNA reads TGTGCCAGCAGTTTCGGACAGGGGGGTTCACCCCTCCACTTT.

This clone was detected a few times. The chain carries TRBV5-1 and TRBJ1-1; possibly TRBD1 for D (5 bases). The CDR3 is made up of 13 amino acids. Germline CDR1 reads SGHRS; CDR2 reads YFSETQ. V was trimmed by 4 bases and J by 4 bases, leaving 11 bases between them. The CDR3 DNA sequence: TGCGCCAGCAGCCGGGAGGGGAGCACTGAAGCTTTCTTT. It encodes CASSREGSTEAFF.

This chain connects TRBV7-3 to TRBJ2-7; 11 nucleotides align to TRBD2. Germline V gene lookup returns CDR1 SGHTA and CDR2 FQGTGA. The V segment lost 2 bases and the J segment 0 bases; nucleotides outside the gene matches: 0. This CDR3 comprises 15 residues. The CDR3 coding sequence is TGTGCCAGCAGCTTACTAGCGGGAGGCTCCTACGAGCAGTACTTC. Translating gives CASSLLAGGSYEQYF. Variable domain in full (rest from reference TRBV7-3 and TRBJ2-7): GAGVSQTPSNKVTEKGKYVELRCDPISGHTALYWYRQSLGQGPEFLIYFQGTGAADDSGLPNDRFFAVRPEGSVSTLKIQRTERGDSAVYLCASSLLAGGSYEQYFGPGTRLTVT.

J is TRBJ1-3 and V is TRBV7-2; D ambiguous. V gave up 2 bases and J gave up 3 bases, with 14 bases separating them. Germline V gene sequence: CDR1 SGHTA, CDR2 FQGNSA. The CDR3 length is 16 residues. The CDR3 DNA follows: TGTGCCAGCAGCTTAAACCCACGAGGGAGTGGAAACACCATATATTTT. It encodes CASSLNPRGSGNTIYF.

This clone has at least ten counts. CDR3 sequence (DNA): TGCGCCAGCAGCCAGGCAAGACAGGGCTACGAGCAGTACTTC. Its protein is CASSQARQGYEQYF. The chain uses TRBV4-1 and TRBJ2-7; 7 nucleotides agree with TRBD1. Germline loops: CDR1 MGHRA, CDR2 YSYEKL. The CDR3 is made up of 14 amino acids. Trimming removed 3 bases from V and 3 bases from J; junction bases left unmatched: 5.

The chain has TRBV27 and TRBJ2-3; no clear D. V was shortened by 5 bases and J by 6 bases, with 12 bases between the two germline ends. CDR1 MNHEY and CDR2 SMNVEV come from the germline V gene (reference sequence). The CDR3 is 13 amino acids. CDR3 coding DNA: TGTGCCAGCAGTCTTCTTCCCCCGGATACGCAGTATTTT. Translation gives CASSLLPPDTQYF.

The chain uses TRBV7-2 and TRBJ1-4; D gene uncertain. The CDR3 totals 13 residues. V lost 2 bases to trimming and J lost 7 bases, with 8 bases between them. Germline V gene data show CDR1 as SGHTA and CDR2 as FQGNSA. CDR3 sequence (DNA): TGTGCCAGCAGCTTACCCCCCTCTGAAAAACTGTTTTTT. Translation gives CASSLPPSEKLFF.

This chain uses TRBV9 with TRBJ2-3, with a possible D match to TRBD2 (6 bases). The ends were cut back, 6 bases at V and 2 bases at J, with 16 bases in the middle. Germline loops: CDR1 SGDLS, CDR2 YYNGEE. The CDR3 extends over 15 amino acids. CDR3 amino acids: CASNFGGVYTDTQYF. CDR3 coding DNA: TGTGCCAGCAATTTTGGAGGGGTATACACAGATACGCAGTATTTT.

V is TRBV6-5 and J is TRBJ2-1; D may be TRBD2 (6 bases). V was clipped by 0 bases and J by 9 bases, with 12 bases between them. CDR3 length equals 14 residues. CDR1 MNHEY and CDR2 SVGAGI come from the germline V gene. The CDR3 spells CASSYSIAGSEQFF. The CDR3 nucleotides are TGTGCCAGCAGTTACTCGATTGCGGGGTCTGAGCAGTTCTTC.

The J gene is TRBJ1-2, the V gene TRBV2; TRBD1 might be the D (5 bases). The CDR3 has 16 amino acids. The V end lost 6 bases, the J end lost 4 bases, and 21 bases lay between the germline ends. Germline CDR1 reads SNHLY; CDR2 reads FYNNEI. The CDR3, as DNA: TGTGCCAGCAGAGATGGGACCCAGCTATGGGCCTATGGCTACACCTTC. It specifies CASRDGTQLWAYGYTF.

The J gene is TRBJ2-2, the V gene TRBV29-1, with 9 bases aligning to TRBD2. The CDR3 loop spans 15 amino acids. CDR1 is SQVTM, CDR2 ANQGSEA, per germline. V shed 6 bases, J shed 6 bases, and the junction held 11 bases outside the gene matches. This CDR3 is CSVGHSGRKAGELFF. For the CDR3, the DNA is TGCAGCGTAGGGCATAGCGGGAGAAAGGCCGGGGAGCTGTTTTTT.

In its sample, this clone was seen once. CDR3 DNA sequence: TGCGCCAGCAGCTTGGCCACTAGCGGGAGCTTTCAAACAGGCTACGAGCAGTACTTC. Amino acids: CASSLATSGSFQTGYEQYF. The chain joins TRBV5-1 to TRBJ2-7; 11 nucleotides align to TRBD2. V dropped 0 bases and J dropped 3; count of bases not matched to a gene: 14. This CDR3 has 19 amino acids. Germline V lookup: CDR1 SGHRS, CDR2 YFSETQ.

This rearrangement joins TRBV7-9 to TRBJ2-1; possibly TRBD2 for D (6 bases). The CDR3 contains 16 residues. V was pared by 1 base and J by 6 bases, with 16 bases between. Germline lookup yields CDR1 SEHNR and CDR2 FQNEAQ (reference sequence). The chain's CDR3 is CASSLGSGLKGNEQFF. The CDR3 bases are TGTGCCAGCAGCTTAGGCAGCGGACTAAAGGGCAATGAGCAGTTCTTC. Variable domain in full (rest from reference TRBV7-9 and TRBJ2-1): DTGVSQNPRHKITKRGQNVTFRCDPISEHNRLYWYRQTLGQGPEFLTYFQNEAQLEKSRLLSDRFSAERPKGSFSTLEIQRTEQGDSAMYLCASSLGSGLKGNEQFFGPGTRLTVL.